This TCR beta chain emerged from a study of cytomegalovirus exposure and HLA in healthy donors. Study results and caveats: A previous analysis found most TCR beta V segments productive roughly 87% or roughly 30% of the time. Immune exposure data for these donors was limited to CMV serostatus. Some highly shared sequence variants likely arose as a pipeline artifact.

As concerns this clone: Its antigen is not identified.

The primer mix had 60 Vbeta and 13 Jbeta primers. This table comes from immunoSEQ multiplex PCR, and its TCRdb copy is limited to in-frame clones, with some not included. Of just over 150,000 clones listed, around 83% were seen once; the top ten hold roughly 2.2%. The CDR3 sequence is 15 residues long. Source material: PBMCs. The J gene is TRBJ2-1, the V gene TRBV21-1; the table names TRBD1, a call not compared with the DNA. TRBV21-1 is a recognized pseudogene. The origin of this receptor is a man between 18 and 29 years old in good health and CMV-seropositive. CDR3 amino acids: CASIRKDRGYNEQFF. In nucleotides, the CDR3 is TGTGCCAGCATCCGAAAGGACAGGGGATACAATGAGCAGTTCTTC.